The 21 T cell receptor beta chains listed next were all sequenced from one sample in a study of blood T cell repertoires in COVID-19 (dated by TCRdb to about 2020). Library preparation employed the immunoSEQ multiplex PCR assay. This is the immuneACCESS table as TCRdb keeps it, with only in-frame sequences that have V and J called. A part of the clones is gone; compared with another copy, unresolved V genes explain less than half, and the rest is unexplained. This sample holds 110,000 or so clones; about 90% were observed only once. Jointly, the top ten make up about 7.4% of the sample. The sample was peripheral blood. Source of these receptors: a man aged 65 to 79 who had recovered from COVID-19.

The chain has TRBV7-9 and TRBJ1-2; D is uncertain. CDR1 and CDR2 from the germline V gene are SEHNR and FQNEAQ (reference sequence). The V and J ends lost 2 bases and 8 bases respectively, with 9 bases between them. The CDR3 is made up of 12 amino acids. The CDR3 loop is CASSLPTRGYTF. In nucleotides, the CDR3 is TGTGCCAGCAGCTTACCTACCCGCGGCTACACCTTC.

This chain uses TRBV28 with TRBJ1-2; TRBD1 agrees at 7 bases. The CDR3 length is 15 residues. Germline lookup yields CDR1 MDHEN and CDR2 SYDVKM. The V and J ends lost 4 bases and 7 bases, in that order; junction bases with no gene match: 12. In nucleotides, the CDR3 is TGTGCCAGCAGTTCCGCCGACAGGGAGTTGGGTGGCTACACCTTC. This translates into CASSSADRELGGYTF.

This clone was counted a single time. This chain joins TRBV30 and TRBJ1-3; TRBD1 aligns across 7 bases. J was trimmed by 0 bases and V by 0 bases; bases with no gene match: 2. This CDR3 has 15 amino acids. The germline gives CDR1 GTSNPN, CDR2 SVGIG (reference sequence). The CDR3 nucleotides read TGTGCCTGGAGTGTTGGGACAGCCTCTGGAAACACCATATATTTT. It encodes CAWSVGTASGNTIYF.

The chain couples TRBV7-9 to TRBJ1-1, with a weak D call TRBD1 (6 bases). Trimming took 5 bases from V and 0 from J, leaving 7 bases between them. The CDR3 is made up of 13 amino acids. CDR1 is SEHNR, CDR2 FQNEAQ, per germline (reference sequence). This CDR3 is CASSRQVNTEAFF. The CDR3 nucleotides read TGTGCCAGCAGCAGACAGGTGAACACTGAAGCTTTCTTT.

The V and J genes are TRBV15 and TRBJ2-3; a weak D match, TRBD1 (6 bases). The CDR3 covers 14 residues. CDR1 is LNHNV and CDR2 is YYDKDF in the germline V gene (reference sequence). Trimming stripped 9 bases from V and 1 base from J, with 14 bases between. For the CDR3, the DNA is TGTGCCACTTCGGACAGCTCAGGCACAGATACGCAGTATTTT. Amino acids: CATSDSSGTDTQYF.

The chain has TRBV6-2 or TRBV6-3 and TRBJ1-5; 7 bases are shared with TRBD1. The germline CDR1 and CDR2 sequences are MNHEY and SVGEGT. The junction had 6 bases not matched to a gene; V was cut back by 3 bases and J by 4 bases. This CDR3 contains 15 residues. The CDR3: CASSYADRLNQPQHF. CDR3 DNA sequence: TGTGCCAGCAGTTATGCGGACAGGTTAAATCAGCCCCAGCATTTT.

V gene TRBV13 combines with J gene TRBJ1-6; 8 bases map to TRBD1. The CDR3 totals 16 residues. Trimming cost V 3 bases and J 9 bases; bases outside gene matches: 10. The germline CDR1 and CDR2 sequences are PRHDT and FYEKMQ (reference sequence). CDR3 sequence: CASSFSRTGLSSPLHF. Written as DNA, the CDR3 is TGTGCCAGCAGCTTCTCAAGGACAGGGTTGAGTTCACCCCTCCACTTT.

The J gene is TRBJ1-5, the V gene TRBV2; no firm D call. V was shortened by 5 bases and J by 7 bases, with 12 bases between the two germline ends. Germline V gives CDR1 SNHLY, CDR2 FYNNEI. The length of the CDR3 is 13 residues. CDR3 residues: CASSYSHGQPQHF. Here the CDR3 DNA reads TGTGCCAGCAGTTACAGTCATGGGCAGCCCCAGCATTTT.

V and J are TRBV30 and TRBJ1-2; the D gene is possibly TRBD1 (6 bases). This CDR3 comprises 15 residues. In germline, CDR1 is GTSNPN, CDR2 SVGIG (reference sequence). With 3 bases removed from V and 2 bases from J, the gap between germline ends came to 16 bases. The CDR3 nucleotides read TGTGCCTGGAGCTGGGGCAGGGGTCCCAACTATGGCTACACCTTC. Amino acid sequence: CAWSWGRGPNYGYTF.

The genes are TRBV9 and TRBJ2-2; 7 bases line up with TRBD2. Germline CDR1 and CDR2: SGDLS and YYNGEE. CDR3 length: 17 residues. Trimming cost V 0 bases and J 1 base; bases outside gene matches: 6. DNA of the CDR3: TGTGCCAGCAGCGTAGCTGCCCTAGCGGTGAACACCGGGGAGCTGTTTTTT. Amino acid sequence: CASSVAALAVNTGELFF.

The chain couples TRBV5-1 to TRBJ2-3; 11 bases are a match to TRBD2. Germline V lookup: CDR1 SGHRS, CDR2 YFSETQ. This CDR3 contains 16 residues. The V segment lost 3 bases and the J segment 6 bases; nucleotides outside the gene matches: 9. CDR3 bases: TGCGCCAGCAGCTCCTTACTAGCGGGAGTTGGTGATACGCAGTATTTT. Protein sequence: CASSSLLAGVGDTQYF.

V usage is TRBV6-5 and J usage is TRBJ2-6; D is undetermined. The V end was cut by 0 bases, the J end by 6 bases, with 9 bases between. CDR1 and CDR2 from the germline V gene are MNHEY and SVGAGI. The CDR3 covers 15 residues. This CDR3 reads CASSYSGSEANVLTF. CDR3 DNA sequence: TGTGCCAGCAGTTACTCGGGCTCGGAGGCCAACGTCCTGACTTTC.

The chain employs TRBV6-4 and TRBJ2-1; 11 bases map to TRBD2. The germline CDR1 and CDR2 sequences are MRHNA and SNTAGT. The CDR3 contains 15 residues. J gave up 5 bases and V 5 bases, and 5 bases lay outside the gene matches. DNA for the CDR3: TGTGCCAGCAGTCTACTAGCGGGGGCGAACAATGAGCAGTTCTTC. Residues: CASSLLAGANNEQFF.

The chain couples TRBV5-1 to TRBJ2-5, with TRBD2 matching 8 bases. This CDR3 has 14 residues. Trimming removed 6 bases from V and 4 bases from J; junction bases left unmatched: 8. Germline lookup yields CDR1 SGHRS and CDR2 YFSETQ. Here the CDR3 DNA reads TGCGCCAGCACCCCTGGAGCGGGAGTAGAGACCCAGTACTTC. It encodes CASTPGAGVETQYF.

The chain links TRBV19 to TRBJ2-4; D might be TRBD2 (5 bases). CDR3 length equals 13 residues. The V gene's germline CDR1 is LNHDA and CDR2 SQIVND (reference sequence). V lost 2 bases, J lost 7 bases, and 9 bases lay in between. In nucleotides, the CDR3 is TGTGCCAGTAGTATACCGGGATCGAACATTCAGTACTTC. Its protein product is CASSIPGSNIQYF.

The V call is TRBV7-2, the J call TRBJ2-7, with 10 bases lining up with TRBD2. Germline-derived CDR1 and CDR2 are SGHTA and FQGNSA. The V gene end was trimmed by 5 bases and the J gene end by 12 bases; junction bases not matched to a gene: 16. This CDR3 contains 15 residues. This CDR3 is CASSLTSPGTSDTYF. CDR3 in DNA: TGTGCCAGCAGCCTTACGAGCCCCGGGACTAGCGACACGTACTTC.

CDR3 nucleotide sequence: TGTGCCAGCACCCGAGTGGGCGTAAATGAGCAGTTCTTC. Protein sequence: CASTRVGVNEQFF. V and J are TRBV7-2 and TRBJ2-1; no firm D call. Germline CDR1 SGHTA, CDR2 FQGNSA. CDR3 length: 13 amino acids. V lost 7 bases, J lost 7 bases, and 14 bases lay in between.

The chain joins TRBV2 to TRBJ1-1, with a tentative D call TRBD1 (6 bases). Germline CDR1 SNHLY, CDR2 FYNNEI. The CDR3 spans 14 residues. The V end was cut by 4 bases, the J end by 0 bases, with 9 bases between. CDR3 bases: TGTGCCAGCAGTGTTGGACAGATGAACACTGAAGCTTTCTTT. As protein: CASSVGQMNTEAFF.

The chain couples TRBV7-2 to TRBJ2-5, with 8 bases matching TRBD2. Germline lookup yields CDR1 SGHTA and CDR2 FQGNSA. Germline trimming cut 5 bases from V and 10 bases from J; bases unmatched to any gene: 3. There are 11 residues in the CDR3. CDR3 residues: CASSPGGGQYF. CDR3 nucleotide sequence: TGTGCCAGCAGCCCGGGGGGGGGCCAGTACTTC. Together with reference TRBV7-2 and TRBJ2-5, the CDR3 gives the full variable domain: GAGVSQSPSNKVTEKGKDVELRCDPISGHTALYWYRQSLGQGLEFLIYFQGNSAPDKSGLPSDRFSAERTGGSVSTLTIQRTQQEDSAVYLCASSPGGGQYFGPGTRLLVL.

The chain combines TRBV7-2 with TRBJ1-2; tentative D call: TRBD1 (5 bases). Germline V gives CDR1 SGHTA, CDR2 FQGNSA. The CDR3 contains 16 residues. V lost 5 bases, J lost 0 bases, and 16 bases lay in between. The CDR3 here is CASSPQGYIANYGYTF. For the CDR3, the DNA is TGTGCCAGCAGCCCTCAGGGTTACATCGCTAACTATGGCTACACCTTC.

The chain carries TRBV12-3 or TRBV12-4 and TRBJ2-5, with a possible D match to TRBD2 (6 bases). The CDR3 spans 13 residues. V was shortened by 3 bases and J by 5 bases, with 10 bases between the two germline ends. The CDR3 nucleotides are TGTGCCAGCAGTTTCGCGGGGTCGGAGACCCAGTACTTC. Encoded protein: CASSFAGSETQYF.